The 24 T cell receptor beta chains listed next were all sequenced from one sample in a study of T cell responses to AZD1222 COVID-19 vaccine. Profiled with immunoSEQ multiplex PCR; TCRdb holds only in-frame clones, not every one. Here the sample spans 140,000 or so clones, roughly 90% being singletons. This material consisted of peripheral blood, taken 28 days after the second AZD1222 dose. Receptors originate from an adult who received the AZD1222 COVID-19 vaccine.

CDR3 amino acids: CASSYGQIGTNTEAFF. CDR3 coding DNA: TGTGCCAGCAGTTACGGACAGATAGGGACCAACACTGAAGCTTTCTTT. The V call is TRBV6-6, the J call TRBJ1-1; possibly TRBD1 for D (6 bases). Per germline, CDR1 MNHNY and CDR2 SVGAGI (reference sequence). The CDR3 length is 16 residues. The V gene lost 2 bases and the J gene lost 2 bases, with 15 bases spanning the gap.

The table lists this clone with a count of one. This sequence joins TRBV29-1 and TRBJ1-1; D call uncertain. Germline CDR1 SQVTM, CDR2 ANQGSEA. This CDR3 region has 12 residues. V lost 5 bases to trimming and J lost 0 bases, with 7 bases between them. This chain's CDR3 is CSVRSLNTEAFF. CDR3 nucleotide sequence: TGCAGCGTTCGGTCGTTGAACACTGAAGCTTTCTTT.

The CDR3 reads CASSSRGHQPQHF. The CDR3 nucleotides are TGTGCCAGCAGTTCCAGGGGCCATCAGCCCCAGCATTTT. The chain links TRBV28 to TRBJ1-5, with TRBD1 as a possible D gene (6 bases). From germline, CDR1 is MDHEN and CDR2 SYDVKM. CDR3 length: 13 amino acids. Trimming took 4 bases from V and 5 from J, leaving 9 bases between them.

The CDR3 spells CASSESVGYTF. CDR3 nucleotide sequence: TGTGCCAGCAGTGAATCGGTAGGCTACACCTTC. The chain links TRBV25-1 to TRBJ1-2; D not resolved. This CDR3 is built from 11 residues. The V gene lost 1 base and the J gene lost 8 bases, with 5 bases spanning the gap. The germline V gene encodes CDR1 MGHDK and CDR2 SYGVNS.

This sequence joins TRBV3-1 (or the pseudogene TRBV3-2) and TRBJ1-1; TRBD1 might be the D (5 bases). Between the trimmed V and J ends, which lost 1 base and 4 bases, there was a span of 7 bases. Germline V CDR1 and CDR2: LGHDT, YNNKEL (reference sequence). CDR3 length equals 13 residues. CDR3 bases: TGTGCCAGCAGCCAAGGTAGGGGCACTGAAGCTTTCTTT. Protein sequence: CASSQGRGTEAFF.

The J gene is TRBJ2-7, the V gene TRBV9, with TRBD2 as a possible D gene (6 bases). From germline, CDR1 is SGDLS and CDR2 YYNGEE. The V end lost 2 bases, the J end lost 5 bases, and 17 bases lay between the germline ends. The CDR3 spans 15 residues. CDR3 sequence (DNA): TGTGCCAGCAGCGTGGCCGGGAGTACAACTAACGAGCAGTACTTC. Translated: CASSVAGSTTNEQYF.

J is TRBJ1-1 and V is TRBV9; D is perhaps TRBD1 (6 bases). CDR1 and CDR2 (germline): SGDLS, YYNGEE. The CDR3 has 14 amino acids. Trimming cost V 0 bases and J 5 bases, with 11 bases left between them. The CDR3 loop is CASSVAPGTTEAFF. CDR3 nucleotides: TGTGCCAGCAGCGTAGCTCCCGGGACAACTGAAGCTTTCTTT.

In nucleotides, the CDR3 is TGTGCCAGCAGCTTAATGGGCGGGGATAGCACAGATACGCAGTATTTT. It specifies CASSLMGGDSTDTQYF. The chain is built from TRBV7-3 and TRBJ2-3, with TRBD2 as a possible D gene (6 bases). V lost 1 base and J 0 bases, leaving 11 bases between the germline ends. The CDR3 covers 16 residues. Germline CDR1 and CDR2: SGHTA and FQGTGA. The entire variable domain, with the rest obtained from reference TRBV7-3 and TRBJ2-3, is as follows: GAGVSQTPSNKVTEKGKYVELRCDPISGHTALYWYRQSLGQGPEFLIYFQGTGAADDSGLPNDRFFAVRPEGSVSTLKIQRTERGDSAVYLCASSLMGGDSTDTQYFGPGTRLTVL.

This clone appeared once. The chain couples TRBV18 to TRBJ2-7; tentative D call: TRBD1 (5 bases). The CDR3 runs to 14 residues. Germline V gene data show CDR1 as KGHSH and CDR2 as LQKENI. Trimming pared 3 bases from V and 0 bases from J, leaving 9 bases between. The CDR3 here is CASSPPGISYEQYF. CDR3 nucleotides: TGTGCCAGCTCACCTCCAGGGATCTCCTACGAGCAGTACTTC.

This clone has only one observation. This chain joins TRBV2 and TRBJ1-1, with 10 bases that match TRBD1. The length of the CDR3 is 15 residues. Germline V lookup: CDR1 SNHLY, CDR2 FYNNEI. Trimming removed 3 bases from V and 3 bases from J; junction bases left unmatched: 4. In nucleotides, the CDR3 is TGTGCCAGCAGTGATCGCGGGACAGGGGACACTGAAGCTTTCTTT. Its translation is CASSDRGTGDTEAFF.

The J gene is TRBJ1-3, the V gene TRBV3-1 (or the pseudogene TRBV3-2), with a possible D match to TRBD1 (6 bases). The length of the CDR3 is 16 residues. The germline V gene has CDR1 LGHDT and CDR2 YNNKEL (reference sequence). V was pared by 4 bases and J by 0 bases, with 13 bases between. CDR3 DNA sequence: TGTGCCAGCAGCCGGGGGCCGGGAGCCTCTGGAAACACCATATATTTT. Amino acid sequence: CASSRGPGASGNTIYF.

The chain links TRBV7-2 to TRBJ1-1; D remains unclear. There are 14 residues in the CDR3. The germline V gene encodes CDR1 SGHTA and CDR2 FQGNSA. V was cut by 1 base and J by 2 bases, with 8 bases left in between. The chain's CDR3 is CASSLGHINTEAFF. The CDR3 bases are TGTGCCAGCAGCTTAGGGCATATTAACACTGAAGCTTTCTTT.

The chain has TRBV18 and TRBJ2-5, with no clear D. CDR1 is KGHSH and CDR2 is LQKENI in the germline V gene. The CDR3 has 12 amino acids. Trimming removed 3 bases at V and 7 bases at J, with 9 bases between. CDR3 sequence (DNA): TGTGCCAGCTCACCGATAGATGGGACCCAGTACTTC. Residues: CASSPIDGTQYF. The variable domain in full, completed from reference TRBV18 and TRBJ2-5, reads NAGVMQNPRHLVRRRGQEARLRCSPMKGHSHVYWYRQLPEEGLKFMVYLQKENIIDESGMPKERFSAEFPKEGPSILRIQQVVRGDSAAYFCASSPIDGTQYFGPGTRLLVL.

This clone appeared once. The chain recombines TRBV6-2 or TRBV6-3 with TRBJ1-2; D gene unclear. Germline V CDR1 and CDR2: MNHEY, SVGEGT. This CDR3 contains 14 residues. V shed 3 bases and J shed 4 bases, with 12 bases lying between them. The CDR3 nucleotides read TGTGCCAGCAGTTATTCTTCGGAGACCTATGGCTACACCTTC. Translation gives CASSYSSETYGYTF.

The rearrangement joins TRBV7-9 to TRBJ2-7; 9 bases match TRBD1. Germline lookup yields CDR1 SEHNR and CDR2 FQNEAQ (reference sequence). The CDR3 contains 15 residues. J gave up 5 bases and V 4 bases, and 9 bases lay outside the gene matches. The CDR3 region is CASSSLRDRVDEQYF. Written as DNA, the CDR3 is TGTGCCAGCAGCTCACTCCGGGACAGGGTCGACGAGCAGTACTTC.

The gene calls are TRBV4-1 and TRBJ2-7, with D perhaps TRBD1 (7 bases). The V gene's germline CDR1 is MGHRA and CDR2 YSYEKL. The CDR3 is 18 amino acids. The V gene lost 1 base and the J gene lost 0 bases, with 19 bases spanning the gap. CDR3 DNA: TGCGCCAGCAGCCAAGGCAGGGGGGACCTCAGGAGCTCCTACGAGCAGTACTTC. Residues: CASSQGRGDLRSSYEQYF.

The chain combines TRBV19 with TRBJ1-5; D perhaps matches TRBD1 (5 bases). This CDR3 is 15 amino acids long. Looked up from germline, CDR1 is LNHDA and CDR2 is SQIVND (reference sequence). V lost 3 bases to trimming and J lost 1 base, with 10 bases between them. The CDR3 sequence is CASSMIGGSNQPQHF. The CDR3 DNA follows: TGTGCCAGTAGTATGATCGGGGGAAGCAATCAGCCCCAGCATTTT.

The genes are TRBV19 and TRBJ1-5; D may be TRBD1 (6 bases). Trimming stripped 4 bases from V and 1 base from J, with 17 bases between. Germline V CDR1 and CDR2: LNHDA, SQIVND (reference sequence). The CDR3 loop spans 17 amino acids. CDR3 amino acids: CASSTIRGPGSNQPQHF. In DNA form, the CDR3 reads TGTGCCAGTAGTACCATCAGGGGCCCGGGAAGCAATCAGCCCCAGCATTTT.

This rearrangement joins TRBV6-5 to TRBJ2-1, with TRBD1 matching over 9 bases. The CDR3 consists of 15 residues. V lost 6 bases and J lost 6; bases outside the gene matches: 9. The germline gives CDR1 MNHEY, CDR2 SVGAGI. The CDR3 sequence is CASSSIPDRGNEQFF. Here the CDR3 DNA reads TGTGCCAGCAGCAGTATCCCGGACAGGGGCAATGAGCAGTTCTTC.

V gene TRBV3-1 (or the pseudogene TRBV3-2) combines with J gene TRBJ1-2; possibly TRBD1 for D (5 bases). CDR1 is LGHDT and CDR2 is YNNKEL in the germline V gene (reference sequence). V dropped 4 bases and J dropped 12 bases, with 18 bases sitting between them. CDR3 size: 13 residues. The CDR3 DNA is TGTGCCAGCAGCCCCCGGGGCATAAGTAGAAACACCTTC. Its protein product is CASSPRGISRNTF.

This rearrangement joins TRBV5-1 to TRBJ2-5; 10 bases line up with TRBD2. CDR1 is SGHRS and CDR2 is YFSETQ in the germline V gene. The CDR3 covers 16 residues. V shed 4 bases and J 5 bases; nucleotides not matched to a gene: 11. This CDR3 reads CASSPRGGTSAETQYF. The CDR3 region has the DNA TGCGCCAGCAGCCCACGGGGGGGGACTAGCGCCGAGACCCAGTACTTC.

The chain couples TRBV7-9 to TRBJ1-2, with a weak D call TRBD1 (6 bases). The CDR3 is 14 amino acids. Germline V gives CDR1 SEHNR, CDR2 FQNEAQ (reference sequence). The V end lost 4 bases, the J end lost 8 bases, and 17 bases lay between the germline ends. CDR3 sequence: CASSSPTGYGGYTF. In DNA, the CDR3 is TGTGCCAGCAGCTCTCCAACAGGGTACGGAGGCTACACCTTC.

V is TRBV10-3 and J is TRBJ1-6; D ambiguous. This CDR3 contains 16 residues. Trimming removed 0 bases at V and 10 bases at J, with 16 bases between. Germline V gene data show CDR1 as ENHRY and CDR2 as SYGVKD. CDR3 DNA: TGTGCCATCAGTGAGTCCGGCAGAACACCAGGATCACCCCTCCACTTT. Its translation: CAISESGRTPGSPLHF.

The CDR3 DNA sequence: TGTGCCAGCAGCCAGCTTACAGGGGGCGCGGGCACCGGGGAGCTGTTTTTT. Translating it yields CASSQLTGGAGTGELFF. This chain links TRBV4-2 with TRBJ2-2; 9 bases agree with TRBD1. The length of the CDR3 is 17 residues. Germline loops: CDR1 LGHNA, CDR2 YNFKEQ. The trim removed 3 bases at V and 4 bases at J, leaving 9 bases unmatched.